This T cell receptor beta chain was retrieved from a study of CD8+ T cells in alopecia areata. Study-wide findings and caveats: Sequencing of scalp samples also captures resident alphabeta T cells of normal skin.

With respect to this clone: What it binds is not known.

CDR3 length: 11 amino acids. Germline V gives CDR1 SQVTM, CDR2 ANQGSEA. Between the trimmed V and J ends, which lost 4 bases and 3 bases, there was a span of 3 bases. T lymphocytes (CD4+ and CD8+) were sorted from PBMCs. cDNA reverse transcribed from extracted RNA served as the sequencing template. Clones were sequenced by immunoSEQ multiplex PCR, and TCRdb holds only the in-frame ones, with some missing. The data contain 110,000 or so clones, around 64% of them singletons. The source is a human donor in good health. The chain couples TRBV29-1 to TRBJ2-2; D is unresolved. Input material: CD4+ T cells sorted from blood. DNA of the CDR3: TGCAGCGTTGGGTACACCGGGGAGCTGTTTTTT. Its protein product is CSVGYTGELFF.